The following is a T cell receptor (beta chain) sequence with its context. As yet, its antigen is unknown. Pooling covered second doses at about 4 or about 12 weeks. These data are taken from a study of T cell responses to AZD1222 COVID-19 vaccine. Study-wide results and limits: No repertoire was sampled before or during the peak T cell response, only after it. CD4 TCRs linked to vaccination spanned spike, dominating at 160-218 and 743-854. Elevations in Spike-specific TCR breadth and depth followed administration of two AZD1222 doses.

The CDR3 extends over 14 amino acids. From germline, CDR1 is KGHDR and CDR2 SFDVKD. V was clipped by 6 bases and J by 4 bases, with 13 bases between them. Profiling relied on immunoSEQ multiplex PCR, and the TCRdb table lists in-frame clones only, not all of them. The sample has around 130,000 clones, 75% to 95% seen once; the top ten hold 1.9%. The receptor was derived from an adult who received the AZD1222 COVID-19 vaccine. The J gene is TRBJ2-3, the V gene TRBV24-1; D may be TRBD1 or TRBD2 (7 bases each). The sequenced sample was peripheral blood, obtained 28 days after the second AZD1222 dose. The CDR3 loop reads CATSPGGGPDTQYF. The CDR3, as DNA: TGTGCCACCAGTCCAGGGGGGGGCCCAGATACGCAGTATTTT.